These 18 T cell receptor beta chains share one sample of origin, sequenced in a study of PD-L1 blockade in urothelial cancer. Time point of the sample: pretreatment peripheral blood. Libraries were prepared by immunoSEQ multiplex PCR; TCRdb keeps only in-frame clonotypes and omits some of them. The sample has tens of thousands of clones, around 83% seen once; the top ten hold around a tenth. Sequenced here: PBMCs, sampled around atezolizumab (anti-PD-L1) treatment. Source of these receptors: a woman aged 70 to 79 with urothelial cancer.

This rearrangement joins TRBV2 to TRBJ2-3, with 7 bases lining up with TRBD2. The CDR3 consists of 16 residues. The germline V gene has CDR1 SNHLY and CDR2 FYNNEI. The V gene end was trimmed by 4 bases and the J gene end by 1 base; junction bases not matched to a gene: 8. The CDR3 nucleotides are TGTGCCAGCAGTGGGGGCGGGGCGGGGGGCACAGATACGCAGTATTTT. It specifies CASSGGGAGGTDTQYF.

This chain's CDR3 is CASSSWTENSPLHF. The CDR3 DNA sequence: TGTGCCAGCAGTTCGTGGACAGAGAATTCACCCCTCCACTTT. The V and J genes are TRBV27 and TRBJ1-6, with TRBD1 as a possible D gene (6 bases). The V and J ends lost 4 bases and 7 bases respectively, with 11 bases between them. Germline assignment: CDR1 MNHEY and CDR2 SMNVEV (reference sequence). CDR3 length: 14 residues.

This clone has a handful of counts. CDR3 loop: CASSRNRVMVGPSNYGYTF. For the CDR3, the DNA is TGTGCCAGCAGCCGTAACCGGGTAATGGTGGGTCCCTCTAACTATGGCTACACCTTC. V gene TRBV7-8 combines with J gene TRBJ1-2, with no clear D. Trimming cost V 5 bases and J 0 bases, with 25 bases left between them. The CDR3 is 19 residues long. Germline lookup yields CDR1 SGHVS and CDR2 FQNEAQ.

The chain uses TRBV28 and TRBJ2-1; 9 bases line up with TRBD2. V lost 6 bases to trimming and J lost 6 bases; unmatched junction nucleotides: 6. The CDR3 is made up of 14 amino acids. In germline, CDR1 is MDHEN, CDR2 SYDVKM. Here the CDR3 DNA reads TGTGCCAGCAGGGGTAGCGGGAGCGTCAATGAGCAGTTCTTC. Protein sequence: CASRGSGSVNEQFF.

Worth noting for this clone: The same CDR3 also results from other DNA sequences found in this sample. CDR3 coding DNA: TGTGCCAGCAGTCGGACTAGCGGGAGTTACGAGCAGTACTTC. This encodes CASSRTSGSYEQYF. The chain is built from TRBV28 and TRBJ2-7, with 13 bases fitting TRBD2. V lost 5 bases and J lost 4; bases outside the gene matches: 2. This CDR3 is built from 14 residues. Germline CDR1 MDHEN, CDR2 SYDVKM.

The chain carries TRBV4-1 and TRBJ2-3, with D possibly being TRBD2 (6 bases). The CDR3 covers 14 residues. The germline V gene has CDR1 MGHRA and CDR2 YSYEKL. Trimming shortened V by 4 bases and J by 4 bases, and 12 bases separated the two germline ends. The CDR3 bases are TGCGCCAGCAGCCCTGGACTACTTTCAGATACGCAGTATTTT. This codes for CASSPGLLSDTQYF.

This chain uses TRBV6-1 with TRBJ2-7; 7 bases map to TRBD2. V dropped 4 bases and J dropped 3; count of bases not matched to a gene: 3. CDR1 is MNHNS, CDR2 SASEGT, per germline. This CDR3 is 13 amino acids long. The CDR3 nucleotides read TGTGCCAGCAGTGCGGGAGGAGGCTACGAGCAGTACTTC. This translates into CASSAGGGYEQYF.

V and J are TRBV5-4 and TRBJ2-3; D possibly corresponds to TRBD1 (6 bases). This CDR3 has 15 amino acids. Germline assignment: CDR1 SGHNT and CDR2 YYREEE (reference sequence). The ends were cut back, 0 bases at V and 8 bases at J, with 16 bases in the middle. The CDR3 sequence is CASSLGVQGRGTQYF. In DNA, the CDR3 is TGTGCCAGCAGCTTGGGGGTCCAGGGGCGTGGTACGCAGTATTTT.

This clone was observed a handful of times. The gene calls are TRBV7-2 and TRBJ1-5; unclear D gene. CDR3 size: 12 residues. The germline gives CDR1 SGHTA, CDR2 FQGNSA. V gave up 1 base and J gave up 5 bases, with 3 bases separating them. As DNA, the CDR3 is TGTGCCAGCAGCTTAGGAGATCAGCCCCAGCATTTT. Translated, it gives CASSLGDQPQHF.

The DNA for the CDR3 is TGTGCCTGGCGGCCGAGGGAAAAGGCTGAAGCTTTCTTT. It specifies CAWRPREKAEAFF. This chain links TRBV30 with TRBJ1-1; D remains ambiguous. The V end was cut by 5 bases, the J end by 6 bases, with 16 bases between. The germline CDR1 and CDR2 sequences are GTSNPN and SVGIG (reference sequence). The CDR3 is made up of 13 amino acids.

The chain links TRBV5-1 to TRBJ2-7; 9 bases match TRBD2. Germline assignment: CDR1 SGHRS and CDR2 YFSETQ. This CDR3 spans 14 amino acids. J gave up 3 bases and V 2 bases, and 3 bases lay outside the gene matches. The CDR3 is CASSFGLAIYEQYF. CDR3 nucleotide sequence: TGCGCCAGCAGCTTCGGACTAGCGATCTACGAGCAGTACTTC. The full variable domain, rest sourced from reference TRBV5-1 and TRBJ2-7, is KAGVTQTPRYLIKTRGQQVTLSCSPISGHRSVSWYQQTPGQGLQFLFEYFSETQRNKGNFPGRFSGRQFSNSRSEMNVSTLELGDSALYLCASSFGLAIYEQYFGPGTRLTVT.

Here the CDR3 reads CASSFTSGRAAIYEQYF. CDR3 DNA: TGTGCCAGCAGCTTTACTAGCGGGAGGGCCGCGATTTACGAGCAGTACTTC. The V and J genes are TRBV5-8 and TRBJ2-7; TRBD2 agrees at 13 bases. This CDR3 spans 17 amino acids. Germline V lookup: CDR1 SGHTS, CDR2 YDEGEE. V was clipped by 2 bases and J by 4 bases; unmatched bases: 9.

This rearrangement joins TRBV10-3 to TRBJ2-1; 10 nucleotides align to TRBD1. Germline values: CDR1 ENHRY, CDR2 SYGVKD. This CDR3 has 14 residues. The V and J ends lost 7 bases and 8 bases, in that order; junction bases with no gene match: 8. The CDR3 is CAITPGQGFHEQFF. CDR3 in DNA: TGTGCCATCACCCCGGGACAGGGGTTCCATGAGCAGTTCTTC.

This clone has a single count. The rearrangement joins TRBV28 to TRBJ2-7; 8 bases line up with TRBD2. Germline CDR1 reads MDHEN; CDR2 reads SYDVKM. V shed 3 bases and J 4 bases; nucleotides not matched to a gene: 8. This CDR3 comprises 15 residues. The CDR3: CASSFRREAQYEQYF. In nucleotides, the CDR3 is TGTGCCAGCAGTTTTCGGCGGGAGGCCCAATACGAGCAGTACTTC.

V usage is TRBV7-9 and J usage is TRBJ1-4, with 8 bases fitting TRBD1. The CDR3 length is 14 residues. Germline V CDR1 and CDR2: SEHNR, FQNEAQ (reference sequence). The V gene end was trimmed by 5 bases and the J gene end by 8 bases; junction bases not matched to a gene: 7. The CDR3 region has the DNA TGTGCCAGCAGCCTCGGACAGGGAGAAGAAAAACTGTTTTTT. It translates to CASSLGQGEEKLFF.

The J gene is TRBJ2-1, the V gene TRBV6-1; D might be TRBD1 (5 bases). There are 15 residues in the CDR3. V lost 1 base, J lost 2 bases, and 9 bases lay in between. CDR1 and CDR2 (germline): MNHNS, SASEGT. The DNA for the CDR3 is TGTGCCAGCAGTGAAGTCTGGGGCCCCTACAATGAGCAGTTCTTC. Translated, it gives CASSEVWGPYNEQFF.

This clone has a handful of counts. The rearrangement uses TRBV4-3 and TRBJ1-4, with a possible D match to TRBD1 (5 bases). Germline assignment: CDR1 LGHNA and CDR2 YSLEER. The CDR3 length is 15 residues. V gave up 0 bases and J gave up 5 bases, with 10 bases separating them. CDR3 loop: CASSQDQGSNEKLFF. CDR3 DNA: TGCGCCAGCAGCCAAGATCAGGGATCGAATGAAAAACTGTTTTTT.

The chain links TRBV7-2 to TRBJ2-5; 9 bases map to TRBD1. The J segment lost 7 bases and the V segment lost 6 bases, leaving 12 bases of the junction unmatched. The CDR3 runs to 15 residues. Germline assignment: CDR1 SGHTA and CDR2 FQGNSA. The DNA of the CDR3 is TGTGCCAGCAGGGGGACAGGGAGCCGTTGGGGGACCCAGTACTTC. This sequence encodes CASRGTGSRWGTQYF.